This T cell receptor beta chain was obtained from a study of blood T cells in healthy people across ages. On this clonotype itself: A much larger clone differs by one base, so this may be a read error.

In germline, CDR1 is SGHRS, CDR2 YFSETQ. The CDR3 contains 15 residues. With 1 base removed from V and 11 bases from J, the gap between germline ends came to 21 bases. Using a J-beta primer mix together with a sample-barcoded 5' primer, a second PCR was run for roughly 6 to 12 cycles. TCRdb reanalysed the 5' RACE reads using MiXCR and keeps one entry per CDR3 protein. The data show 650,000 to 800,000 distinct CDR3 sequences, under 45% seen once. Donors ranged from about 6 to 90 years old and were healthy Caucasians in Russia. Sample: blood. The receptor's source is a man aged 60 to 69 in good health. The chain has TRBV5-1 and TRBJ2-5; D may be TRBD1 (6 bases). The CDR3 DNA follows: TGCGCCAGCAGCTTGAGAGGGACAAGTTACAATGAGCAGTACTTC. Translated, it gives CASSLRGTSYNEQYF.